This entry describes one TCR beta chain. Antigen unknown. These donors were members of the roughly 110-subject validation cohort, a group separate from the roughly 670-subject first cohort. These data originate in a study of cytomegalovirus exposure and HLA in healthy donors. About the research overall: Per a later analysis, the roughly 670 first-cohort and 120 validation repertoires shared one platform.

Assay used: immunoSEQ multiplex PCR; TCRdb lists only in-frame clones, some missing. Of almost 70,000 clones listed, roughly 95% are singletons. Broader study findings: The tendency of first-cohort TCR clusters to co-occur in the 130 or so validation repertoires was identified by a subsequent analysis.

The CDR3 has 14 residues. Germline V gene data show CDR1 as SGHRS and CDR2 as YFSETQ. Between the trimmed V and J ends, which lost 3 bases and 1 base, there was a span of 10 bases. The source is a woman aged 18-30 years in good health and CMV-seropositive. The specimen sequenced was PBMCs. V is TRBV5-1 and J is TRBJ1-1; possibly TRBD1 for D (6 bases). CDR3 coding DNA: TGCGCCAGCAGCTCGACAGGCTCGAACACTGAAGCTTTCTTT. It encodes CASSSTGSNTEAFF.